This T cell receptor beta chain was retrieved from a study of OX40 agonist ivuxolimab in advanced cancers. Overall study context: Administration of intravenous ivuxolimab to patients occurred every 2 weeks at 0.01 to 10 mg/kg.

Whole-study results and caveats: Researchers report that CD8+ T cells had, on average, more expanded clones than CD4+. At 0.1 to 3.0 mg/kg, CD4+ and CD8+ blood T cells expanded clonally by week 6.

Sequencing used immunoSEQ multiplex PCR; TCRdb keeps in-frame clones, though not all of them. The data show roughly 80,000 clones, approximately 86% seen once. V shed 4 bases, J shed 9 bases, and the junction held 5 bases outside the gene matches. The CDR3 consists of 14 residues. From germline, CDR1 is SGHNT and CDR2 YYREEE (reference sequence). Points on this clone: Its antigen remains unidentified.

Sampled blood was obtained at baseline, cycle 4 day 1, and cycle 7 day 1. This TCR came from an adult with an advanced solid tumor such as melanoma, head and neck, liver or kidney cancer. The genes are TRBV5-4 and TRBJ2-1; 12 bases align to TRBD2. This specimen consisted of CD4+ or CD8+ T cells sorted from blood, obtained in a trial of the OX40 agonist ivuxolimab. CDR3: CASSLAGGPGEQFF. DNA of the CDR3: TGTGCCAGCAGCCTAGCGGGAGGGCCGGGTGAGCAGTTCTTC. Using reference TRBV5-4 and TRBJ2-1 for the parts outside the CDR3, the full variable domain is ETGVTQSPTHLIKTRGQQVTLRCSSQSGHNTVSWYQQALGQGPQFIFQYYREEENGRGNFPPRFSGLQFPNYSSELNVNALELDDSALYLCASSLAGGPGEQFFGPGTRLTVL.